This passage covers 18 T cell receptor beta chains from one sample sequenced in a study of blood T cell repertoires in COVID-19. Method: immunoSEQ multiplex PCR; TCRdb's copy keeps in-frame clones and lacks some. The table lists under 450,000 clones, approximately 91% of them singletons. Material: peripheral blood. Receptor source: a middle-aged woman with COVID-19, enrolled during active disease.

The chain recombines TRBV28 with TRBJ2-2; TRBD1 matches at 9 bases. With V trimmed by 8 bases and J by 7 bases, 17 bases remained unmatched. Germline V gene sequence: CDR1 MDHEN, CDR2 SYDVKM. The CDR3 has 17 residues. CDR3 sequence: CASSEGGGQGKGGELFF. The CDR3 DNA sequence: TGTGCCAGCTCTGAGGGGGGCGGACAGGGGAAGGGCGGGGAGCTGTTTTTT.

To note about this clone: Sequence at one end of the junction differs from germline and may be a read error. The chain uses TRBV7-7 and TRBJ2-3; possibly TRBD2 for D (7 bases). The CDR3 extends over 13 amino acids. Germline values: CDR1 SSHAT, CDR2 FNYEAQ (reference sequence). Written as DNA, the CDR3 is TGTGCTAGCAGCTTACAGGGAGGGGATACGCAGTATTTT. Translating it yields CASSLQGGDTQYF.

This clone was detected once. The chain links TRBV29-1 to TRBJ2-1, with 13 bases fitting TRBD2. This CDR3 has 15 residues. V trimming: 4 bases; J trimming: 2 bases; junction bases outside the gene matches: 2. CDR1 and CDR2 (germline): SQVTM, ANQGSEA. CDR3 in DNA: TGCAGCGTTGCAACTAGCGGGAGGGCCTACAATGAGCAGTTCTTC. Translated: CSVATSGRAYNEQFF.

This chain joins TRBV5-6 and TRBJ1-1; the D gene is possibly TRBD1 (5 bases). Germline V lookup: CDR1 SGHDT, CDR2 YYEEEE. V was pared by 2 bases and J by 4 bases, with 18 bases between. This CDR3 has 16 amino acids. CDR3 amino acids: CASSFFLQEKGTEAFF. For the CDR3, the DNA is TGTGCCAGCAGCTTCTTTTTACAGGAAAAGGGCACTGAAGCTTTCTTT.

The rearrangement links TRBV7-2 to TRBJ1-1; 8 bases are a match to TRBD1. J was trimmed by 0 bases and V by 1 base; bases with no gene match: 10. Germline values: CDR1 SGHTA, CDR2 FQGNSA. The CDR3 runs 18 residues. The DNA for the CDR3 is TGTGCCAGCAGCTTAGAGGGTAGTTGGACAGGGATGAACACTGAAGCTTTCTTT. Amino acid sequence: CASSLEGSWTGMNTEAFF.

The chain couples TRBV5-1 to TRBJ2-5; possible D gene TRBD2, 5 bases. The germline CDR1 and CDR2 sequences are SGHRS and YFSETQ. V was trimmed by 0 bases and J by 2 bases, leaving 11 bases between them. This CDR3 is built from 15 residues. The CDR3 DNA reads as TGCGCCAGCAGCTTGGAGGGCGGGCGTCAAGAGACCCAGTACTTC. Encoded protein: CASSLEGGRQETQYF.

The J gene is TRBJ2-5, the V gene TRBV12-5, with TRBD1 as a possible D gene (6 bases). Germline CDR1 LGHNT, CDR2 FRNRAP. This CDR3 is built from 12 residues. V gave up 5 bases and J gave up 8 bases, with 12 bases separating them. In DNA form, the CDR3 reads TGTGCTAGTGGTACACTAGGGGGAACCCAGTACTTC. Residues: CASGTLGGTQYF.

V gene TRBV5-1 combines with J gene TRBJ2-7; a possible D gene is TRBD1 (5 bases). V lost 4 bases, J lost 2 bases, and 16 bases lay in between. This CDR3 has 15 residues. CDR1 and CDR2 (germline): SGHRS, YFSETQ. The CDR3 bases are TGCGCCAGCAGCCTGCCCCCAGGGTCTGCCTACGAGCAGTACTTC. Protein: CASSLPPGSAYEQYF. Full variable domain (missing parts from reference TRBV5-1 and TRBJ2-7): KAGVTQTPRYLIKTRGQQVTLSCSPISGHRSVSWYQQTPGQGLQFLFEYFSETQRNKGNFPGRFSGRQFSNSRSEMNVSTLELGDSALYLCASSLPPGSAYEQYFGPGTRLTVT.

The chain recombines TRBV12-5 with TRBJ2-4, with 7 bases lining up with TRBD1. V lost 5 bases to trimming and J lost 0 bases; unmatched junction nucleotides: 7. The CDR3 totals 16 residues. The germline CDR1 and CDR2 sequences are LGHNT and FRNRAP. CDR3 sequence: CASGTGQTLAKNIQYF. The DNA of the CDR3 is TGTGCTAGTGGTACGGGACAGACCCTAGCCAAAAACATTCAGTACTTC.

V is TRBV24-1 and J is TRBJ2-5, with TRBD1 matching over 7 bases. The length of the CDR3 is 15 residues. The trim removed 4 bases at V and 5 bases at J, leaving 9 bases unmatched. CDR1 and CDR2 (germline): KGHDR, SFDVKD. Written as DNA, the CDR3 is TGTGCCACCAGTGACTTTACAGGGGTTGGGGAGACCCAGTACTTC. Translation: CATSDFTGVGETQYF.

The chain links TRBV18 to TRBJ2-2, with D maybe TRBD2 (5 bases). The V end was cut by 3 bases, the J end by 4 bases, with 9 bases between. The CDR3 is 14 residues long. Germline CDR1 reads KGHSH; CDR2 reads LQKENI. In nucleotides, the CDR3 is TGTGCCAGCTCACCGTTGGCGGGCACCGGGGAGCTGTTTTTT. This translates into CASSPLAGTGELFF.

This clone was detected a few times. The chain carries TRBV28 and TRBJ1-1; D remains unclear. CDR1 and CDR2 from the germline V gene are MDHEN and SYDVKM. The CDR3 is made up of 18 amino acids. V was trimmed by 6 bases and J by 3 bases, leaving 26 bases between them. The CDR3 here is CASRAQLNLISGYTEAFF. The CDR3 DNA is TGTGCCAGCAGGGCGCAGTTGAACCTGATATCGGGGTACACTGAAGCTTTCTTT.

The chain recombines TRBV7-8 with TRBJ2-6, with 8 bases that match TRBD1. The CDR3 consists of 18 residues. Trimming took 0 bases from V and 4 from J; bases not matched to a gene: 8. The germline V gene encodes CDR1 SGHVS and CDR2 FQNEAQ. DNA for the CDR3: TGTGCCAGCAGCTTAGCCGGCAGGGGGCAAGCAGGGGCCAACGTCCTGACTTTC. Translated: CASSLAGRGQAGANVLTF.

The chain carries TRBV5-4 and TRBJ1-4; D remains ambiguous. Germline-derived CDR1 and CDR2 are SGHNT and YYREEE (reference sequence). The CDR3 has 16 residues. V lost 5 bases and J 8 bases, leaving 22 bases between the germline ends. The CDR3 coding sequence is TGTGCCAGCAGTGAGGGAACCGTACCCTGGAAAGAAAAACTGTTTTTT. Its translation is CASSEGTVPWKEKLFF.

The V gene is TRBV7-9, the J gene TRBJ2-5, with 7 bases matching TRBD2. CDR1 and CDR2 (germline): SEHNR, FQNEAQ (reference sequence). Germline trimming cut 1 base from V and 5 bases from J; bases unmatched to any gene: 10. This CDR3 is 16 amino acids long. CDR3 protein: CASSLGASGVRETQYF. The CDR3 coding sequence is TGTGCCAGCAGCTTAGGGGCTAGCGGCGTTCGGGAGACCCAGTACTTC.

The rearrangement links TRBV7-9 to TRBJ1-2; 8 nucleotides align to TRBD1. V lost 7 bases and J lost 3; bases outside the gene matches: 7. This CDR3 region has 14 residues. Germline loops: CDR1 SEHNR, CDR2 FQNEAQ (reference sequence). In nucleotides, the CDR3 is TGTGCCAGCATCCGACAGGGGTTGGACTATGGCTACACCTTC. Translation gives CASIRQGLDYGYTF. Full variable domain (remainder filled in from reference TRBV7-9 and TRBJ1-2): DTGVSQNPRHKITKRGQNVTFRCDPISEHNRLYWYRQTLGQGPEFLTYFQNEAQLEKSRLLSDRFSAERPKGSFSTLEIQRTEQGDSAMYLCASIRQGLDYGYTFGSGTRLTVV.

This sequence joins TRBV13 and TRBJ2-3; 7 bases align to TRBD2. Trimming at V came to 8 bases and at J to 2 bases, leaving 4 bases not matched to a gene. The CDR3 is 13 amino acids. Germline assignment: CDR1 PRHDT and CDR2 FYEKMQ (reference sequence). The CDR3 protein is CASRSGLTDTQYF. DNA for the CDR3: TGTGCCAGCCGTAGCGGGCTCACAGATACGCAGTATTTT.

Written as DNA, the CDR3 is TGTGCCACCAGTGACGCGGGACCCTACTATGGCTACACCTTC. Its protein is CATSDAGPYYGYTF. This chain connects TRBV24-1 to TRBJ1-2, with D maybe TRBD1 (5 bases). V lost 4 bases and J lost 3, with 11 bases in between. CDR3 length: 14 residues. The germline gives CDR1 KGHDR, CDR2 SFDVKD.